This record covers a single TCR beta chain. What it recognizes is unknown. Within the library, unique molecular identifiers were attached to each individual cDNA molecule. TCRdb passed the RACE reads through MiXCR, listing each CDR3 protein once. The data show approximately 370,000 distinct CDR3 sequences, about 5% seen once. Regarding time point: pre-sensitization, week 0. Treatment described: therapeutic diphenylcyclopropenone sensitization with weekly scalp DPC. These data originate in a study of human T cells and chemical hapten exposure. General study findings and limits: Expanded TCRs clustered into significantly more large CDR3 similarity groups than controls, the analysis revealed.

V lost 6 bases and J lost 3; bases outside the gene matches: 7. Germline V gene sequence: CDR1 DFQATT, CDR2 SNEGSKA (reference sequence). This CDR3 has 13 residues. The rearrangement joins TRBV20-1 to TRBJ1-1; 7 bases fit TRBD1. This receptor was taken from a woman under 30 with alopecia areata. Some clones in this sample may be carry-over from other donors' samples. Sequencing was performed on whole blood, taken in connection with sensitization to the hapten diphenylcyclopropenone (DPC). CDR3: CSAREGADTEAFF. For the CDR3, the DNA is TGCAGTGCCCGGGAGGGGGCAGACACTGAAGCTTTCTTT.